These T cell receptor beta chains were read from a single sample in a study of shared clonotypes between healthy human individuals. The assay was immunoSEQ multiplex PCR, and TCRdb's table has in-frame clones only and misses some. Of approximately 1.5 million clones listed, roughly 98% are singletons. Sequenced input: naive CD4+ T cells sorted from blood. The source is a man aged 25-40 years in good health. Each CDR3 is given with its conserved first and last residue. A D gene is named only where the DNA matches it firmly. The size field is filled for only some rows; it gives once, few, many or a size class.

j_call: TRBJ1-1; d_call: -; clone_size: -; v_call: TRBV19; cdr3_aa: CAGSISTRGAFF; cdr3_nt: TGTGCCGGTAGTATCTCGACACGTGGCGCTTTCTTT
j_call: TRBJ2-6; d_call: -; clone_size: -; v_call: TRBV11-1; cdr3_aa: CASSLAPTLTDSGANVLTF; cdr3_nt: TGTGCCAGCAGCTTAGCGCCAACCCTGACAGACTCTGGGGCCAACGTCCTGACTTTC
j_call: TRBJ2-7; d_call: TRBD2; clone_size: -; v_call: TRBV7-8; cdr3_aa: CASSPKRELGYEQYF; cdr3_nt: TGTGCCAGCAGCCCGAAGCGGGAGCTAGGGTACGAGCAGTACTTC
j_call: TRBJ2-2; d_call: -; clone_size: once; v_call: TRBV10-1; cdr3_aa: CASSALSLTGELFF; cdr3_nt: TGCGCCAGCAGTGCGCTCAGTCTCACCGGGGAGCTGTTTTTT
j_call: TRBJ2-7; d_call: -; clone_size: -; v_call: TRBV10-3; cdr3_aa: CATSGGGHEQYF; cdr3_nt: TGTGCCACCTCAGGAGGGGGCCACGAGCAGTACTTC
j_call: TRBJ1-5; d_call: TRBD1; clone_size: -; v_call: TRBV15; cdr3_aa: CATRQGLNQPQHF; cdr3_nt: TGTGCCACCCGACAGGGGCTAAATCAGCCCCAGCATTTT
j_call: TRBJ2-2; d_call: -; clone_size: -; v_call: TRBV2; cdr3_aa: CASSASRADTGELFF; cdr3_nt: TGTGCCAGCAGTGCGAGCAGGGCGGACACCGGGGAGCTGTTTTTT
j_call: TRBJ2-7; d_call: -; clone_size: -; v_call: TRBV28; cdr3_aa: CASSFGFYEQYF; cdr3_nt: TGTGCCAGCAGTTTTGGATTTTACGAGCAGTACTTC
j_call: TRBJ1-1; d_call: -; clone_size: once; v_call: TRBV7-2; cdr3_aa: CASSPEQGRNTEAFF; cdr3_nt: TGTGCCAGCAGCCCCGAACAGGGTAGGAACACTGAAGCTTTCTTT
j_call: TRBJ1-5; d_call: -; clone_size: -; v_call: TRBV7-9; cdr3_aa: CASSSASANQPQHF; cdr3_nt: TGTGCCAGCAGTTCCGCCTCGGCAAATCAGCCCCAGCATTTT
j_call: TRBJ2-7; d_call: -; clone_size: once; v_call: TRBV29-1; cdr3_aa: CSVLTGIVNEQYF; cdr3_nt: TGCAGCGTACTTACAGGGATCGTAAACGAGCAGTACTTC
j_call: TRBJ2-5; d_call: TRBD1; clone_size: -; v_call: TRBV7-9; cdr3_aa: CASSFPRDRGQETQYF; cdr3_nt: TGTGCCAGCAGCTTCCCCCGGGACAGGGGGCAAGAGACCCAGTACTTC
j_call: TRBJ2-1; d_call: TRBD1; clone_size: -; v_call: TRBV7-9; cdr3_aa: CASSLGRTGIYNEQFF; cdr3_nt: TGTGCCAGCAGCTTAGGAAGGACAGGGATCTACAATGAGCAGTTCTTC
j_call: TRBJ1-3; d_call: -; clone_size: once; v_call: TRBV28; cdr3_aa: CASSGNTIYF; cdr3_nt: TGTGCCAGCAGTGGAAACACCATATATTTT
j_call: TRBJ2-2; d_call: TRBD2; clone_size: once; v_call: TRBV7-2; cdr3_aa: CASSRGLAGPGELFF; cdr3_nt: TGTGCCAGCAGCCGGGGACTAGCGGGCCCCGGGGAGCTGTTTTTT
j_call: TRBJ2-5; d_call: -; clone_size: -; v_call: TRBV14; cdr3_aa: CASSPRTAQETQYF; cdr3_nt: TGTGCCAGCAGCCCGCGTACAGCCCAAGAGACCCAGTACTTC
j_call: TRBJ2-7; d_call: -; clone_size: -; v_call: TRBV5-6; cdr3_aa: CASSSTGMSYEQYF; cdr3_nt: TGTGCCAGCAGCTCGACAGGAATGTCCTACGAGCAGTACTTC
j_call: TRBJ2-1; d_call: TRBD2; clone_size: -; v_call: TRBV2; cdr3_aa: CASSALAGEYLKVLQFF; cdr3_nt: TGTGCCAGCAGTGCGCTAGCGGGAGAATATTTAAAGGTATTGCAGTTCTTC
j_call: TRBJ2-1; d_call: -; clone_size: once; v_call: TRBV28; cdr3_aa: CASSPPPAMDNEQFF; cdr3_nt: TGTGCCAGCAGTCCTCCCCCCGCGATGGACAATGAGCAGTTCTTC
j_call: TRBJ1-5; d_call: -; clone_size: once; v_call: TRBV6-6; cdr3_aa: CASSYSGTSQPQHF; cdr3_nt: TGTGCCAGCAGTTACTCGGGGACGTCTCAGCCCCAGCATTTT
j_call: TRBJ2-2; d_call: -; clone_size: -; v_call: TRBV19; cdr3_aa: CASSTGRVTGELFF; cdr3_nt: TGTGCCAGTAGTACGGGCAGAGTCACCGGGGAGCTGTTTTTT
j_call: TRBJ1-5; d_call: -; clone_size: once; v_call: TRBV5-1; cdr3_aa: CASSLGAQNGRSNQPQHF; cdr3_nt: TGCGCCAGCAGCTTGGGGGCCCAGAACGGTAGGAGCAATCAGCCCCAGCATTTT